Below are 24 T cell receptor beta chains sequenced from a single sample in a study of cytomegalovirus exposure and HLA in healthy donors. The study ran its PCR with 60 Vbeta and 13 Jbeta primers. Data came from immunoSEQ multiplex PCR; TCRdb stores just in-frame clones and leaves some out. The sample contains approximately 130,000 clones, around 86% of which appear only once. Sequencing was carried out using PBMCs. The origin of the receptors is a woman between 45 and 65 years old in good health and CMV-seropositive.

This rearrangement joins TRBV27 to TRBJ1-3; 7 nucleotides agree with TRBD1. Germline-derived CDR1 and CDR2 are MNHEY and SMNVEV (reference sequence). Trimming removed 0 bases from V and 0 bases from J; junction bases left unmatched: 5. This CDR3 is 17 amino acids long. Here the CDR3 reads CASSLSWGTVSGNTIYF. Written as DNA, the CDR3 is TGTGCCAGCAGTTTATCGTGGGGGACAGTCTCTGGAAACACCATATATTTT.

About this clone itself: This sample also contains other DNA sequences that code for the same CDR3. J is TRBJ2-5 and V is TRBV7-8; D might be TRBD1 (5 bases). V lost 2 bases and J 9 bases, leaving 19 bases between the germline ends. Germline CDR1 reads SGHVS; CDR2 reads FQNEAQ. The CDR3 runs 15 residues. CDR3 DNA: TGTGCCAGCAGCTTATATCAGACAGCGCGGACGGCCCAGTACTTC. It specifies CASSLYQTARTAQYF.

The CDR3 bases are TGTGCCAGCAGTTCCATGGCCCAGGGGAACACTGAAGCTTTCTTT. Translating it yields CASSSMAQGNTEAFF. The J gene is TRBJ1-1, the V gene TRBV28; TRBD1 might be the D (5 bases). There are 15 residues in the CDR3. The germline CDR1 and CDR2 sequences are MDHEN and SYDVKM. V was trimmed by 4 bases and J by 1 base, leaving 13 bases between them.

The chain is built from TRBV19 and TRBJ1-6, with 9 positions matching TRBD1. Germline V gives CDR1 LNHDA, CDR2 SQIVND (reference sequence). The length of the CDR3 is 17 residues. J gave up 3 bases and V 6 bases, and 9 bases lay outside the gene matches. Written as DNA, the CDR3 is TGTGCCAGTAGAGCATTGGACAGGGGAAACTATAATTCACCCCTCCACTTT. The encoded protein is CASRALDRGNYNSPLHF.

The count of this clone is one. J is TRBJ2-5 and V is TRBV5-8; TRBD1 matches at 9 bases. The CDR3 extends over 14 amino acids. CDR1 and CDR2 from the germline V gene are SGHTS and YDEGEE. V lost 3 bases, J lost 9 bases, and 9 bases stayed unmatched. CDR3 sequence: CASSWTGARGSQYF. CDR3 DNA: TGTGCCAGCAGCTGGACAGGGGCCAGGGGGTCCCAGTACTTC.

The J gene is TRBJ1-5, the V gene TRBV6-5; D call uncertain. The CDR3 is made up of 13 amino acids. CDR1 and CDR2 (germline): MNHEY, SVGAGI. Trimming removed 0 bases from V and 7 bases from J, with 7 bases in between. In DNA, the CDR3 is TGTGCCAGCAGTTACTCCGGTATGCAGCCCCAGCATTTT. Residues: CASSYSGMQPQHF.

The J gene is TRBJ2-3, the V gene TRBV7-6, with 11 bases fitting TRBD2. Germline V gives CDR1 SGHVS, CDR2 FNYEAQ. The CDR3 has 18 residues. V lost 2 bases and J lost 1; bases outside the gene matches: 8. The CDR3 loop reads CASSLRGLADTRTDTQYF. The DNA for the CDR3 is TGTGCCAGCAGCTTACGGGGACTAGCGGATACCCGCACAGATACGCAGTATTTT. Full variable domain (remainder filled in from reference TRBV7-6 and TRBJ2-3): GAGVSQSPRYKVTKRGQDVALRCDPISGHVSLYWYRQALGQGPEFLTYFNYEAQQDKSGLPNDRFSAERPEGSISTLTIQRTEQRDSAMYRCASSLRGLADTRTDTQYFGPGTRLTVL.

The chain recombines TRBV21-1 with TRBJ1-2; TRBD1 was called by the table and not checked on the DNA. TRBV21-1 is a pseudogene. The CDR3 extends over 16 amino acids. The CDR3 here is CASSRGTGPTLGGYTF. DNA of the CDR3: TGTGCCAGCAGCCGAGGGACAGGGCCCACCTTAGGAGGCTACACCTTC.

This clone appeared once. V gene TRBV30 combines with J gene TRBJ1-6; 9 bases agree with TRBD1. V gave up 8 bases and J gave up 5 bases; unmatched junction bases: 4. Per the germline V gene, CDR1 is GTSNPN and CDR2 is SVGIG (reference sequence). The CDR3 totals 13 residues. CDR3 in amino acids: CARGQGNNSPLHF. The CDR3 DNA reads TGTGCCCGAGGACAGGGGAATAATTCACCCCTCCACTTT.

This rearrangement joins TRBV5-6 to TRBJ1-1; TRBD1 is a possible D gene (5 bases). Per the germline V gene, CDR1 is SGHDT and CDR2 is YYEEEE. This CDR3 contains 13 residues. V dropped 3 bases and J dropped 5 bases, with 11 bases sitting between them. In DNA, the CDR3 is TGTGCCAGCAGCTGGGGGACTGAGACTGAAGCTTTCTTT. Its protein is CASSWGTETEAFF. The variable domain in full, with the rest retrieved from reference TRBV5-6 and TRBJ1-1, is DAGVTQSPTHLIKTRGQQVTLRCSPKSGHDTVSWYQQALGQGPQFIFQYYEEEERQRGNFPDRFSGHQFPNYSSELNVNALLLGDSALYLCASSWGTETEAFFGQGTRLTVV.

This chain uses TRBV5-6 with TRBJ1-2, with D tentatively TRBD1 (6 bases). CDR1 is SGHDT, CDR2 YYEEEE, per germline. V was trimmed by 5 bases and J by 0 bases, leaving 14 bases between them. The CDR3 is made up of 15 amino acids. This CDR3 reads CASSLDRFANYGYTF. The CDR3 DNA is TGTGCCAGCAGTTTAGACAGGTTCGCTAACTATGGCTACACCTTC. Drawing the rest from reference TRBV5-6 and TRBJ1-2, the complete variable domain is DAGVTQSPTHLIKTRGQQVTLRCSPKSGHDTVSWYQQALGQGPQFIFQYYEEEERQRGNFPDRFSGHQFPNYSSELNVNALLLGDSALYLCASSLDRFANYGYTFGSGTRLTVV.

V is TRBV20-1 and J is TRBJ2-1; D may be TRBD1 (5 bases). V gave up 6 bases and J gave up 10 bases, with 13 bases separating them. The CDR3 contains 11 residues. CDR1 is DFQATT, CDR2 SNEGSKA, per germline (reference sequence). The CDR3 DNA is TGCAGTGCGCGTAGGGGCCGAGAGCAGTTCTTC. It specifies CSARRGREQFF.

This clone was observed once. V gene TRBV7-9 combines with J gene TRBJ2-5, with TRBD2 matching 7 bases. In germline, CDR1 is SEHNR, CDR2 FQNEAQ (reference sequence). Germline trimming cut 5 bases from V and 4 bases from J; bases unmatched to any gene: 10. This CDR3 has 15 amino acids. CDR3 region: CASSQTWTRSETQYF. Written as DNA, the CDR3 is TGTGCCAGCAGCCAGACCTGGACTAGATCAGAGACCCAGTACTTC.

The chain is built from TRBV4-3 and TRBJ2-5; D is unclear. Per the germline V gene, CDR1 is LGHNA and CDR2 is YSLEER. The length of the CDR3 is 12 residues. V was clipped by 2 bases and J by 4 bases, with 5 bases between them. The CDR3 DNA reads TGCGCCAGCAGCCAAAATCGAGAGACCCAGTACTTC. Translating gives CASSQNRETQYF.

The CDR3 protein is CAWSTSGFSLEKLFF. The CDR3 region has the DNA TGTGCCTGGAGTACTTCAGGGTTTTCCCTTGAAAAACTGTTTTTT. The rearrangement uses TRBV30 and TRBJ1-4; tentative D call: TRBD1 (5 bases). This CDR3 is 15 amino acids long. Trimming pared 2 bases from V and 7 bases from J, leaving 17 bases between. The germline V gene has CDR1 GTSNPN and CDR2 SVGIG (reference sequence).

The chain is built from TRBV5-4 and TRBJ2-7; TRBD2 matches 10 bases. This CDR3 has 15 residues. Germline loops: CDR1 SGHNT, CDR2 YYREEE (reference sequence). V gave up 4 bases and J gave up 2 bases; unmatched junction bases: 6. CDR3 nucleotide sequence: TGTGCCAGCAGCACTCTAGCGGGGGACACCTACGAGCAGTACTTC. Protein product: CASSTLAGDTYEQYF.

The gene calls are TRBV9 and TRBJ2-1; the D gene is possibly TRBD2 (5 bases). The V end was cut by 5 bases, the J end by 4 bases, with 16 bases between. Germline assignment: CDR1 SGDLS and CDR2 YYNGEE. The length of the CDR3 is 15 residues. CDR3 DNA sequence: TGTGCCAGCAGTACTCGAGGGAGCGCTTACAATGAGCAGTTCTTC. Amino acid sequence: CASSTRGSAYNEQFF.

The chain links TRBV28 to TRBJ2-1, with 12 bases lining up with TRBD2. The CDR3 covers 16 residues. V shed 4 bases, J shed 8 bases, and the junction held 9 bases outside the gene matches. Germline values: CDR1 MDHEN, CDR2 SYDVKM. The CDR3 DNA sequence: TGTGCCAGCAGTTCCATAACTAGCGGGAGGCCTTATGAGCAGTTCTTC. Its protein product is CASSSITSGRPYEQFF.

CDR3 in amino acids: CASSFIAGGQFF. The CDR3 nucleotides are TGTGCCAGCAGCTTTATAGCGGGAGGCCAGTTCTTC. The V and J genes are TRBV11-2 and TRBJ2-1; the match to TRBD2 covers 10 bases. The length of the CDR3 is 12 residues. The germline V gene has CDR1 SGHAT and CDR2 FQNNGV. With V trimmed by 3 bases and J by 13 bases, 3 bases remained unmatched.

This clone was recorded a few times. The chain combines TRBV7-3 with TRBJ2-1; D possibly corresponds to TRBD2 (6 bases). The CDR3 has 15 residues. Trimming removed 2 bases from V and 6 bases from J, with 14 bases in between. Germline CDR1 reads SGHTA; CDR2 reads FQGTGA. DNA for the CDR3: TGTGCCAGCAGCTTATTGGCTAGCGTACCCAATGAGCAGTTCTTC. Amino acids: CASSLLASVPNEQFF.

The V call is TRBV5-4, the J call TRBJ1-2, with 7 nucleotides matching TRBD1. CDR1 SGHNT and CDR2 YYREEE come from the germline V gene (reference sequence). CDR3 length equals 14 residues. With 3 bases clipped from V and 4 bases from J, the junction kept 6 bases outside the gene matches. The chain's CDR3 is CASSSDRVVYGYTF. CDR3 bases: TGTGCCAGCAGCTCTGACAGGGTGGTCTATGGCTACACCTTC.

This chain joins TRBV30 and TRBJ1-1; maybe TRBD1 (6 bases). Trimming cost V 2 bases and J 5 bases, with 12 bases left between them. Looked up from germline, CDR1 is GTSNPN and CDR2 is SVGIG (reference sequence). CDR3 length equals 13 residues. The CDR3 DNA reads as TGTGCCTGGAGTACAGGGAAACGGACTGAAGCTTTCTTT. Translation: CAWSTGKRTEAFF.

The chain carries TRBV6-6 and TRBJ2-1; D is possibly TRBD2 (6 bases). The V end lost 6 bases, the J end lost 2 bases, and 17 bases lay between the germline ends. Germline V lookup: CDR1 MNHNY, CDR2 SVGAGI (reference sequence). There are 16 residues in the CDR3. The CDR3 sequence is CASSPRGGVTYNEQFF. The CDR3 coding sequence is TGTGCCAGCAGCCCTAGGGGCGGGGTTACCTACAATGAGCAGTTCTTC.

V usage is TRBV7-9 and J usage is TRBJ1-1; D is uncertain. The CDR3 is 13 amino acids. Germline lookup yields CDR1 SEHNR and CDR2 FQNEAQ (reference sequence). Trimming took off 3 bases at V and 5 bases at J, with 10 bases between the two ends. DNA for the CDR3: TGTGCCAGCAGCTTGTCGGAGGGAACTGAAGCTTTCTTT. It specifies CASSLSEGTEAFF.